This record covers a single T cell receptor (beta chain). The data were taken from a study of blood T cell repertoires in COVID-19. Study background: Acute-phase and convalescent COVID-19 samples originated in the United States, Italy and Spain. In each case, the material was cDNA or gDNA derived from T cells, B-cell-depleted T cells, or PBMCs.

Per the authors' pipeline: Estimation of nucleated cell counts was performed using reference gene primer amplification. Clones were read by immunoSEQ multiplex PCR, and TCRdb kept only the in-frame ones, dropping some. V and J calls and clone size are given by that table; D and trimming were obtained from the DNA. The sample gives under 55,000 clones, 85% to 90% of which show up once; 28% is in the top ten. Sequenced sample: peripheral blood. The clonotype originates from a human donor in a cohort sampled during active COVID-19.

For the CDR3, the DNA is TGTGCTAGTGGTTTTCAAGACTATAGCAATCAGCCCCAGCATTTT. It codes for CASGFQDYSNQPQHF. V and J are TRBV12-5 and TRBJ1-5; D unclear. The CDR3 spans 15 residues. Trimming stripped 3 bases from V and 0 bases from J, with 9 bases between. CDR1 and CDR2 (germline): LGHNT, FRNRAP. Using reference TRBV12-5 and TRBJ1-5 for the parts outside the CDR3, the full variable domain is DARVTQTPRHKVTEMGQEVTMRCQPILGHNTVFWYRQTMMQGLELLAYFRNRAPLDDSGMPKDRFSAEMPDATLATLKIQPSEPRDSAVYFCASGFQDYSNQPQHFGDGTRLSIL.